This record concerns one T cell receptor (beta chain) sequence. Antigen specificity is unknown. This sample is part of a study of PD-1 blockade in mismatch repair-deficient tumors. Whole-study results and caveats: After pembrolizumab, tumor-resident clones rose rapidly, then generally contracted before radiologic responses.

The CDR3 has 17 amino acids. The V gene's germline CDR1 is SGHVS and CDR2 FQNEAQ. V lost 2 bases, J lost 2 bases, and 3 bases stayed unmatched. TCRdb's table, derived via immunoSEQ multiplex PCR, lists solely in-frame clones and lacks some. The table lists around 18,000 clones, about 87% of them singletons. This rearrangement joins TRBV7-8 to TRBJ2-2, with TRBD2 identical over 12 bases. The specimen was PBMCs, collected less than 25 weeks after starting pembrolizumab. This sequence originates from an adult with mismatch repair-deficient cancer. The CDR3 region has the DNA TGTGCCAGCAGCTTAAGGACTAGCGGGACTAACACCGGGGAGCTGTTTTTT. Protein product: CASSLRTSGTNTGELFF.